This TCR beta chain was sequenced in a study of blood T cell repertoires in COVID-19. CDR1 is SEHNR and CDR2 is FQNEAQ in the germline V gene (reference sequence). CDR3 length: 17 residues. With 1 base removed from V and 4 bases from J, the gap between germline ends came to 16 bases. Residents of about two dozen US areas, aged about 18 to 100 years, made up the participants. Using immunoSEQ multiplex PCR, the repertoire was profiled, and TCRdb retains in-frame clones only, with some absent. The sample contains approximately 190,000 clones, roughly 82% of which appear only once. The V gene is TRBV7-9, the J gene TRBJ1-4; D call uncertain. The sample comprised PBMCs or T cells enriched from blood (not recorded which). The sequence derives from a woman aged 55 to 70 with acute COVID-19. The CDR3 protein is CASSLELGPPYNEKLFF. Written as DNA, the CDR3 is TGTGCCAGCAGCTTAGAGTTGGGCCCGCCCTATAATGAAAAACTGTTTTTT.